These T cell receptor beta chains were read from a single sample in a study of blood T cell repertoires in COVID-19. Clones were sequenced by immunoSEQ multiplex PCR, and TCRdb holds only the in-frame ones, with some missing. The table includes approximately 70,000 clones, about four fifths detected once. Sequencing was performed on peripheral blood. The receptors originated from a man aged 65 to 85 who had recovered from COVID-19. The CDR3 runs from the conserved cysteine through the conserved F or W. The D gene is left open where the match is weak. Clone size is given for some rows only: seen once, a few or many times, or a class if the clone is expanded.

V gene,clone size,D gene,J gene,CDR3 protein,CDR3 DNA
TRBV6-6,few,-,TRBJ2-2,CASSYAGPNTGELFF,TGTGCCAGCAGTTACGCGGGGCCGAACACCGGGGAGCTGTTTTTT
TRBV7-2,-,-,TRBJ1-4,CASSPGGTNEKLFF,TGTGCCAGCAGCCCGGGGGGAACTAATGAAAAACTGTTTTTT
TRBV5-1,-,-,TRBJ2-2,CASSPGLGRELFF,TGCGCCAGCAGCCCAGGTCTGGGCCGGGAGCTGTTTTTT
TRBV30,many,-,TRBJ1-1,CAWSRDENTEAFF,TGTGCCTGGAGTAGAGATGAGAACACTGAAGCTTTCTTT
TRBV28,-,TRBD2,TRBJ2-7,CASTWGGVTSYEQYF,TGTGCCAGCACCTGGGGGGGGGTTACCTCCTACGAGCAGTACTTC
TRBV4-1,few,-,TRBJ1-1,CASSRGTGDPEAFF,TGCGCCAGCAGCCGCGGAACAGGTGACCCTGAAGCTTTCTTT
TRBV10-3,-,TRBD1,TRBJ1-5,CAISEAGQGSVQPQHF,TGTGCCATCAGTGAGGCCGGACAGGGTAGCGTTCAGCCCCAGCATTTT
TRBV4-2,-,-,TRBJ1-6,CASSLQPGTTGSSYNSPLHF,TGTGCCAGCAGCCTCCAACCCGGGACAACCGGTAGCTCCTATAATTCACCCCTCCACTTT
TRBV2,once,TRBD2,TRBJ2-1,CATGAGEYYNEQFF,TGTGCCACGGGAGCGGGGGAATACTACAATGAGCAGTTCTTC
TRBV28,-,-,TRBJ2-7,CASTWETAWYF,TGTGCCAGCACCTGGGAGACTGCCTGGTACTTC
TRBV7-9,-,-,TRBJ1-1,CASSRGFEAFF,TGTGCCAGCAGCCGTGGCTTCGAAGCTTTCTTT
TRBV3-1/TRBV3-2,-,TRBD2,TRBJ2-5,CASSLQTSGDSETQYF,TGTGCCAGCAGCCTCCAGACTAGCGGGGATTCAGAGACCCAGTACTTC
TRBV6-5,-,TRBD1,TRBJ1-2,CASSLGQGFYGYTF,TGTGCCAGCAGTTTAGGACAGGGGTTCTATGGCTACACCTTC
TRBV19,-,TRBD2,TRBJ2-6,CASNRAGGFTGANVLTF,TGTGCCAGTAATCGGGCGGGGGGTTTCACTGGGGCCAACGTCCTGACTTTC
TRBV10-1,few,TRBD2,TRBJ2-1,CASSEDKGTSGRVLFF,TGCGCCAGCAGTGAGGACAAAGGGACTAGCGGGAGGGTTCTGTTCTTC
TRBV5-4,-,TRBD1,TRBJ2-7,CASSLERQGGGYEQYF,TGTGCCAGCAGCTTGGAACGACAGGGGGGGGGCTACGAGCAGTACTTC
TRBV2,-,TRBD1,TRBJ1-2,CASSEEGARGYGYTF,TGTGCCAGCAGTGAGGAGGGGGCAAGGGGCTATGGCTACACCTTC
TRBV2,-,TRBD1,TRBJ2-7,CASIPGQGIYEQYF,TGTGCCAGCATCCCGGGACAGGGTATCTACGAGCAGTACTTC
TRBV12-3/TRBV12-4,few,-,TRBJ1-2,CASRKTGGDGYTF,TGTGCCAGCAGGAAAACGGGTGGCGATGGCTACACCTTC
TRBV9,-,TRBD1,TRBJ1-3,CASSDISPGQDQGNTIYF,TGTGCCAGCAGCGATATATCTCCGGGACAGGACCAAGGAAACACCATATATTTT
TRBV27,-,TRBD1,TRBJ2-3,CASTPRDSPTDTQYF,TGTGCCAGCACCCCAAGGGACAGCCCCACAGATACGCAGTATTTT
TRBV10-3,few,-,TRBJ2-3,CAIRATGFHLDTQYF,TGTGCCATCAGGGCAACAGGGTTCCACCTTGATACGCAGTATTTT
TRBV4-1,-,TRBD1,TRBJ1-1,CASSQGQGARTEAFF,TGCGCCAGCAGCCAGGGTCAGGGGGCGAGGACTGAAGCTTTCTTT
TRBV5-8,few,TRBD1,TRBJ2-1,CASRKGAGNEQFF,TGTGCCAGCAGGAAGGGGGCCGGCAATGAGCAGTTCTTC
TRBV9,-,-,TRBJ1-4,CASSALDGEGEKLFF,TGTGCCAGCAGCGCGCTGGACGGGGAGGGGGAAAAACTGTTTTTT
TRBV5-6,-,-,TRBJ2-1,CASSLGVREQFF,TGTGCCAGCAGCTTGGGAGTTCGCGAGCAGTTCTTC
TRBV9,-,TRBD2,TRBJ2-4,CASSAERRTSGAPIQYF,TGTGCCAGCAGCGCAGAGCGAAGGACTAGCGGGGCACCGATTCAGTACTTC
TRBV4-2,-,-,TRBJ1-3,CASSPYFRDNGNTIYF,TGTGCCAGCAGCCCCTACTTCCGGGACAATGGAAACACCATATATTTT
TRBV7-9,-,TRBD1,TRBJ2-2,CASRKTGYGTGELFF,TGTGCCAGCAGGAAGACAGGGTACGGAACCGGGGAGCTGTTTTTT
TRBV7-8,-,TRBD2,TRBJ2-1,CAAASGSASYNEQFF,TGTGCTGCCGCTAGCGGGAGCGCCTCCTACAATGAGCAGTTCTTC
TRBV5-1,-,TRBD2,TRBJ2-1,CASSLGSGGSSYNEQFF,TGCGCCAGCAGCTTAGGTAGCGGGGGGAGCTCCTACAATGAGCAGTTCTTC
TRBV3-1/TRBV3-2,-,TRBD1,TRBJ2-3,CASSPRQGTDTQYF,TGTGCCAGCAGCCCCCGACAGGGGACAGATACGCAGTATTTT
TRBV7-2,-,TRBD1,TRBJ1-2,CASSFTTGGQGYTF,TGTGCCAGCAGCTTCACGACAGGGGGCCAAGGCTACACCTTC
TRBV5-6,-,TRBD2,TRBJ2-1,CASSALAGGPFNEQFF,TGTGCCAGCAGCGCTCTAGCGGGAGGGCCTTTCAATGAGCAGTTCTTC
TRBV7-2,-,-,TRBJ2-7,CASNPLRVYEQYF,TGTGCCAGCAACCCACTTCGGGTCTACGAGCAGTACTTC
TRBV28,-,-,TRBJ2-7,CASSYGGSSSYEQYF,TGTGCCAGCAGCTATGGGGGGTCGTCGAGCTACGAGCAGTACTTC
TRBV9,-,-,TRBJ1-4,CASSVFGGTNEKLFF,TGTGCCAGCAGCGTATTCGGGGGAACTAATGAAAAACTGTTTTTT
TRBV29-1,-,-,TRBJ1-2,CSVESSDRSWNGYTF,TGCAGCGTTGAGTCCTCCGACAGGTCGTGGAATGGCTACACCTTC
TRBV28,few,-,TRBJ2-7,CASSPSPNPGSEQYF,TGTGCCAGCAGTCCCTCCCCCAACCCGGGGAGCGAGCAGTACTTC
TRBV10-3,-,-,TRBJ1-6,CAITGEANSPLHF,TGTGCCATCACGGGGGAGGCAAATTCACCCCTCCACTTT
TRBV5-6,-,TRBD2,TRBJ2-7,CASSWTSAPAYEQYF,TGTGCCAGCAGCTGGACTAGCGCCCCGGCCTACGAGCAGTACTTC
TRBV19,-,-,TRBJ1-4,CASSPRTGGNEKLFF,TGTGCCAGTAGTCCTCGGACGGGAGGCAATGAAAAACTGTTTTTT
TRBV9,-,TRBD2,TRBJ2-5,CASSTSGSGEETQYF,TGTGCCAGCAGTACTAGCGGGAGTGGGGAAGAGACCCAGTACTTC
TRBV7-9,-,TRBD2,TRBJ2-2,CASSSLAGGYTGELFF,TGTGCCAGCAGCTCACTAGCGGGGGGCTACACCGGGGAGCTGTTTTTT
TRBV5-6,once,TRBD2,TRBJ2-3,CASRARGGTDTQYF,TGTGCCAGCAGGGCCCGGGGGGGCACAGATACGCAGTATTTT
TRBV11-2,-,TRBD1,TRBJ1-2,CASSPGQGVYGYTF,TGTGCCAGCAGCCCGGGACAGGGGGTTTATGGCTACACCTTC
TRBV18,-,-,TRBJ2-1,CASSPNNEQFF,TGTGCCAGCTCACCTAACAATGAGCAGTTCTTC
TRBV27,-,-,TRBJ2-1,CASSLLNRENEQFF,TGTGCCAGCAGTTTATTGAACAGGGAAAATGAGCAGTTCTTC
TRBV18,-,-,TRBJ2-7,CASSPPSSSYEQYF,TGTGCCAGCTCACCACCTTCCAGCTCCTACGAGCAGTACTTC
TRBV5-5,once,TRBD1,TRBJ1-5,CASSLGQGTAQPQHF,TGTGCCAGCAGCTTGGGACAGGGGACCGCTCAGCCCCAGCATTTT
TRBV19,-,TRBD1,TRBJ1-1,CASSGQHSPNTEAFF,TGTGCCAGTTCGGGACAGCACTCACCGAACACTGAAGCTTTCTTT
TRBV11-2,-,-,TRBJ1-4,CASSQSIREKLFF,TGTGCCAGCAGCCAATCTATCCGTGAAAAACTGTTTTTT